This is a list of T cell receptor beta chains from one sample in a study of regulatory T cells in long-lasting Graves disease. Via MiXCR, TCRdb re-called the multiplex PCR reads, giving one row per CDR3 protein. Found here are about 610,000 distinct CDR3 sequences, about 16% of them singletons; the top ten hold approximately 12%. The same data also went into a second study, on T cells in Graves' hyperthyroidism and ophthalmopathy.

Here the sequenced sample was peripheral blood mononuclear cells (PBMCs), taken at new diagnosis, from a patient treated with antithyroid drugs. The source is a man aged 18 to 29 with Graves disease. CDR3s include the opening cysteine and the closing phenylalanine or tryptophan. The D gene is left open where the match is weak. The listing skips clone size in some rows; elsewhere it reads once, few, many or a size class.

clone_size d_call j_call v_call cdr3_aa cdr3_nt
many . TRBJ2-1 TRBV28 CASSLREMRGSYNEQFF TGTGCCAGCAGCCTCCGGGAGATGAGGGGCTCCTACAATGAGCAGTTCTTC
. . TRBJ1-5 TRBV19 CASSLAVGENQPQHF TGTGCCAGTAGTTTGGCGGTGGGAGAGAATCAGCCCCAGCATTTT
many . TRBJ1-1 TRBV2 CASSQARNTEAFF TGTGCCAGCAGCCAAGCCAGGAACACTGAAGCTTTCTTT
few . TRBJ2-7 TRBV7-9 CASSSSTAGLSYEQYF TGTGCCAGCAGCTCGTCGACGGCGGGACTCTCCTACGAGCAGTACTTC
many TRBD2 TRBJ2-1 TRBV5-1 CASSLVLAGGPYEQFF TGCGCCAGCAGCTTGGTACTAGCGGGAGGGCCCTATGAGCAGTTCTTC
. TRBD2 TRBJ2-3 TRBV18 CASPVPSGSPATDTQYF TGTGCCAGCCCGGTTCCTAGCGGGAGCCCCGCGACAGATACGCAGTATTTT
many . TRBJ1-2 TRBV2 CASARWQGSGYTF TGTGCCAGTGCTCGGTGGCAGGGGTCTGGCTACACCTTC
many . TRBJ2-2 TRBV28 CASSSFPRGTGELFF TGTGCCAGCAGTTCTTTCCCACGTGGAACCGGGGAGCTGTTTTTT
few . TRBJ2-1 TRBV7-2 CASSRGRNPHNEQFF TGTGCCAGCAGCCGGGGACGCAACCCTCACAATGAGCAGTTCTTC
many . TRBJ2-1 TRBV3-1 CASGPYGYNEQFF TGTGCCAGCGGGCCATATGGTTACAATGAGCAGTTCTTC
. TRBD2 TRBJ2-7 TRBV19 CASSVLIRSASGRFDEQYF TGTGCCAGTAGTGTGCTAATCCGAAGTGCTAGCGGGAGGTTCGACGAGCAGTACTTC
few TRBD2 TRBJ2-5 TRBV6-1 CASRVAGERGETQYF TGTGCCAGCAGGGTAGCGGGCGAGAGGGGAGAGACCCAGTACTTC
many TRBD2 TRBJ2-1 TRBV27 CASSFPWTSGRRNEQFF TGTGCCAGCAGTTTTCCTTGGACTAGCGGGAGACGGAATGAGCAGTTCTTC
. . TRBJ2-7 TRBV6-1 CASTKGRDSYEQYF TGTGCCAGCACAAAAGGACGGGACTCCTACGAGCAGTACTTC
many . TRBJ2-1 TRBV30 CAWSVVGYNEQFF TGTGCCTGGAGTGTAGTTGGCTACAATGAGCAGTTCTTC
many . TRBJ1-1 TRBV20-1 CSAARGRTEAFF TGCAGTGCCGCCCGGGGTCGGACTGAAGCTTTCTTT
many . TRBJ1-1 TRBV6-1 CASSELGAFF TGTGCCAGCAGTGAATTGGGGGCTTTCTTT
many TRBD2 TRBJ2-1 TRBV28 CASSSLAGVSYNEQFF TGTGCCAGCAGTTCTCTAGCGGGAGTATCCTACAATGAGCAGTTCTTC
. . TRBJ1-1 TRBV29-1 CSVEAISRRTNTEAFF TGCAGCGTTGAAGCCATTTCGAGAAGGACGAACACTGAAGCTTTCTTT
many . TRBJ1-1 TRBV27 CASRLRSDPWGTEAFF TGTGCCAGCAGGCTTAGGTCGGACCCCTGGGGGACTGAAGCTTTCTTT
few . TRBJ1-5 TRBV28 CASSSELDNQPQHF TGTGCCAGCAGTTCCGAACTAGATAATCAGCCCCAGCATTTT
few . TRBJ2-6 TRBV20-1 CSAAGEPGRANVLTF TGCAGTGCGGCAGGGGAACCGGGGAGGGCCAACGTCCTGACTTTC
many TRBD1 TRBJ2-2 TRBV11-2 CASSLRIRQGFSAWELFF TGTGCCAGCAGCTTAAGGATAAGACAGGGGTTCTCGGCTTGGGAGCTGTTTTTT
many TRBD1 TRBJ1-5 TRBV2 CASRPTGVQPQHF TGTGCCAGCAGACCGACAGGGGTACAGCCCCAGCATTTT
. . TRBJ2-1 TRBV5-1 CASSPNRVFNEQFF TGCGCCAGCAGCCCGAACAGGGTTTTCAATGAGCAGTTCTTC
many . TRBJ1-1 TRBV2 CATGQTQYAEAFF TGTGCCACGGGCCAGACACAGTACGCTGAAGCTTTCTTT
. TRBD1 TRBJ1-4 TRBV5-6 CASSPWGQVPNEKLFF TGTGCCAGCAGCCCATGGGGACAGGTACCGAATGAAAAACTGTTTTTT
many . TRBJ1-5 TRBV6-1 CASSEQPASNQPQHF TGTGCCAGCAGTGAACAACCTGCTAGCAATCAGCCCCAGCATTTT